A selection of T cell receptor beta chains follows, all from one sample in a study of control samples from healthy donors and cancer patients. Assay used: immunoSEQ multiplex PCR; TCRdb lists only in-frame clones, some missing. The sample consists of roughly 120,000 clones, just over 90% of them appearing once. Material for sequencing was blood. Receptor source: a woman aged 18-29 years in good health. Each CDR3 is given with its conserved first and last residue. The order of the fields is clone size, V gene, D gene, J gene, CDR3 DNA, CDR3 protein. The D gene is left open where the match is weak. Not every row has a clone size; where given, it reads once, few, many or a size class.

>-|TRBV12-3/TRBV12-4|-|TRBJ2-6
TGTGCCAGCACCCCCTCTGGGGCCAACGTCCTGACTTTC
CASTPSGANVLTF
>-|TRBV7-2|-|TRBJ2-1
TGTGCCAGCAGCCTCGAGGTAGTGGGGGTCAATGAGCAGTTCTTC
CASSLEVVGVNEQFF
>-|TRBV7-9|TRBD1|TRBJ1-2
TGTGCCAGCAGCCGAACGACAGGGCTTAAGGGCTACACCTTC
CASSRTTGLKGYTF
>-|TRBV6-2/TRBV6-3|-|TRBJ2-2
TGTGCCAGCAGTTCTGACACCGGGGAGCTGTTTTTT
CASSSDTGELFF
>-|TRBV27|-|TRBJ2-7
TGTGCCAGCAGTTTAGATCGTTTTTTAACCGAGCAGTACTTC
CASSLDRFLTEQYF
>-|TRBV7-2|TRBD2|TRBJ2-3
TGTGCCAGCAGCCAGGCCGCACGGACTAGCGGGCTTGATACGCAGTATTTT
CASSQAARTSGLDTQYF
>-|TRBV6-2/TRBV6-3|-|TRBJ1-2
TGTGCCAGCAGTTACTCGGGCAGCCCCTTTAACTATGGCTACACCTTC
CASSYSGSPFNYGYTF
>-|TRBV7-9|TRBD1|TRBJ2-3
TGTGCCAGCAGCTCCGGGACAGGGCCAGATACGCAGTATTTT
CASSSGTGPDTQYF
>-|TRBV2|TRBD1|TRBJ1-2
TGTGCCAGCCAAACCACCGGCAGGGACAGCCCTAACTATGGCTACACCTTC
CASQTTGRDSPNYGYTF
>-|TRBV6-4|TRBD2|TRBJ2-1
TGTGCCAGCAGTGAAATAGCGGGGAGAATAAATGAGCAGTTCTTC
CASSEIAGRINEQFF
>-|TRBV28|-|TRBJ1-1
TGTGCCAGCAGTCACCGGGGGGAGGGGGAAGACACTGAAGCTTTCTTT
CASSHRGEGEDTEAFF
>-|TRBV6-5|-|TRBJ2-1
TGTGCCAGCAGTCGGGGAAGCTCCTACAATGAGCAGTTCTTC
CASSRGSSYNEQFF
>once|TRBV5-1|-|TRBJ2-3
TGCGCCAGCAGCTTGGGGGGGATTGGGTACACAGATACGCAGTATTTT
CASSLGGIGYTDTQYF
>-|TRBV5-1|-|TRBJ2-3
TGCGCCAGCAGCTTGGAGGGTGATACGCAGTATTTT
CASSLEGDTQYF
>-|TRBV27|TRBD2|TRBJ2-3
TGTGCCAGCAGTTTAAGCGGGGGGGCATTAGATACGCAGTATTTT
CASSLSGGALDTQYF
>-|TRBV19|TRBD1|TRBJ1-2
TGTGCCAGTAGTACCCAGGGGGGACATGCCTATGGCTACACCTTC
CASSTQGGHAYGYTF
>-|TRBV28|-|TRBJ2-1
TGTGCCAGCAGTACCCGAGGGCCCAAGGCATACAATGAGCAGTTCTTC
CASSTRGPKAYNEQFF
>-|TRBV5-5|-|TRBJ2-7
TGTGCCAGCAGCTTCCCCCCGTTCTCCTACGAGCAGTACTTC
CASSFPPFSYEQYF
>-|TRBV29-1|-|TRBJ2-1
TGCAGCGTTCACCTAGGGCTAGGGTCCAATGAGCAGTTCTTC
CSVHLGLGSNEQFF
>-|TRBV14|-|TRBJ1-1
TGTGCCAGCAGCCTACCTGGTGGGGCAGGGCGGGCCGACACTGAAGCTTTCTTT
CASSLPGGAGRADTEAFF
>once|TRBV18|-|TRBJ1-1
TGTGCCAGCTCACTGCCGGGACAAGGGAGCCGGAAGGGTGAAGCTTTCTTT
CASSLPGQGSRKGEAFF
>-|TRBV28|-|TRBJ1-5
TGTGCCAGCAGCCTGGACCCGGCGGCAGGGGACGTCAATCAGCCCCAGCATTTT
CASSLDPAAGDVNQPQHF
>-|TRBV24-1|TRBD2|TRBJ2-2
TGTGCCACCAGTGATTTGCGACGGCCTCGGGGACTAGCGGGTTGGACCGGGGAGCTGTTTTTT
CATSDLRRPRGLAGWTGELFF
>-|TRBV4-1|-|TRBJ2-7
TGCGCCAGCAGCCAATCTTGGACGGACGAGCAGTACTTC
CASSQSWTDEQYF
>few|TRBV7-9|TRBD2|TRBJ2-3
TGTGCCAGCAGCCCTAGCGGGAGCACAGATACGCAGTATTTT
CASSPSGSTDTQYF
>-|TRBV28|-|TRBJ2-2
TGTGCCAGCAGCCCCTTGACGGAGACCGGGGAGCTGTTTTTT
CASSPLTETGELFF
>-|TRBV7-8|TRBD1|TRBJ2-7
TGTGCCAGCAGCTTAGTGGGTTATTCGACAGGGGGCGACGAGCAGTACTTC
CASSLVGYSTGGDEQYF
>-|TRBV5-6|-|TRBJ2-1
TGTGCCAGCAGCTTTGGGGGGAATGAGCAGTTCTTC
CASSFGGNEQFF
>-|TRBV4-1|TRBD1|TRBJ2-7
TGCGCCAGCAGCCAAACAACGGGACAGGGTATCTCCTACGAGCAGTACTTC
CASSQTTGQGISYEQYF
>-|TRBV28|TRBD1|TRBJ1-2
TGTGCCAGCAGGGACAGGGCTGGCTACACCTTC
CASRDRAGYTF
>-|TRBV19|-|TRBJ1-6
TGTGCCAGTAGTTCAGCGGGCAGGGGAGCTAATTCACCCCTCCACTTT
CASSSAGRGANSPLHF
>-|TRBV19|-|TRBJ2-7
TGTGCCAGTAGTAACCAGGGGAGAGGGGGATACGAGCAGTACTTC
CASSNQGRGGYEQYF
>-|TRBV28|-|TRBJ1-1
TGTGCCAGCACGCCGGTGGGGGGCGAGAACACTGAAGCTTTCTTT
CASTPVGGENTEAFF
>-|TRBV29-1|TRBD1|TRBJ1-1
TGCAGCGTTGAGAGGACAGGTCTAGGGGAAGCTTTCTTT
CSVERTGLGEAFF
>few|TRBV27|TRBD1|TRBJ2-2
TGTGCCAGCAACCGGGACAGGGAGTCCGGGGAGCTGTTTTTT
CASNRDRESGELFF
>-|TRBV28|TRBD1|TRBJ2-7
TGTGCCAGCAGTACCCTGGGACAGGGTCCCTACGAGCAGTACTTC
CASSTLGQGPYEQYF
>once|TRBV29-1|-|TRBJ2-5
TGCAGCGTTGATAGTAGGGGTGGGGAGACCCAGTACTTC
CSVDSRGGETQYF
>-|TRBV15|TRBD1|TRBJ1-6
TGTGCCACCAGCAGACAGGGGGGATCACCCCTCCACTTT
CATSRQGGSPLHF
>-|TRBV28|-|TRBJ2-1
TGTGCCAGCAGTTTAGGGGGGAGCTCCTACAATGAGCAGTTCTTC
CASSLGGSSYNEQFF
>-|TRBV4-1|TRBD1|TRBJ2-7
TGCGCCAGCAGCGAAGACAGGGGGGAGGGGTATCGGTACTACGAGCAGTACTTC
CASSEDRGEGYRYYEQYF
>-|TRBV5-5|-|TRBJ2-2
TGTGCCAGCAGCTTGGATGGGGCGAACACCGGGGAGCTGTTTTTT
CASSLDGANTGELFF
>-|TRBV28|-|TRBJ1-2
TGTGCCAGCAGTTCGGGGCTGGTCTATGGCTACACCTTC
CASSSGLVYGYTF
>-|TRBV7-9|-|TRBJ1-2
TGTGCCAGCAGCTTTCATGGGGCCGACTATGGCTACACCTTC
CASSFHGADYGYTF
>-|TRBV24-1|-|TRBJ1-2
TGTGCCACCAGTGAACGGGGGGCTGGTGGCTACACCTTC
CATSERGAGGYTF
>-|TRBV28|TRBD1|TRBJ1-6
TGTGCCAGCAGTTTACAGGCAGGGGGGGGGAATTCACCCCTCCACTTT
CASSLQAGGGNSPLHF
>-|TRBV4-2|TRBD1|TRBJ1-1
TGTGCCAGCAGCCAAGAGCGGAGACAGGGGTACACTGAAGCTTTCTTT
CASSQERRQGYTEAFF
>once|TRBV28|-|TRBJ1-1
TGTGCCAGCAGTTTCGCCATACGAGTGAACACTGAAGCTTTCTTT
CASSFAIRVNTEAFF
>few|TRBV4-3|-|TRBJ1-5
TGCGCCAGCAGCCAAGATGGCGATAGCAATCAGCCCCAGCATTTT
CASSQDGDSNQPQHF
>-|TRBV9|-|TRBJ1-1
TGTGCCAGCAGCGTAGGATCGGGGACTGAAGCTTTCTTT
CASSVGSGTEAFF
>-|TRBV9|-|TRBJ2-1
TGTGCCAGCAGCGCCGTCACGCAGACTGAGCAGTTCTTC
CASSAVTQTEQFF